Included here is one T cell receptor beta chain sequence, with context. The antigen is not known. The data derive from a study of graft-versus-host responses after intestinal transplantation. Using immunoSEQ multiplex PCR, the repertoire was profiled, and TCRdb retains in-frame clones only, with some absent. The sample includes 50,000 to 75,000 clones, around 93% of them seen just once. This CDR3 region has 15 residues. The ends were cut back, 1 base at V and 0 bases at J, with 8 bases in the middle. Germline values: CDR1 MNHEY, CDR2 SMNVEV (reference sequence). The TCR was taken from a human donor who was the organ donor for an intestinal transplant. V is TRBV27 and J is TRBJ2-3; D is unclear. This specimen was unstimulated CD4+ T cells sorted from spleen or lymph node cells, taken before transplant. The CDR3 coding sequence is TGTGCCAGCAGTTTATATCTCAGTAGCACAGATACGCAGTATTTT. This codes for CASSLYLSSTDTQYF.